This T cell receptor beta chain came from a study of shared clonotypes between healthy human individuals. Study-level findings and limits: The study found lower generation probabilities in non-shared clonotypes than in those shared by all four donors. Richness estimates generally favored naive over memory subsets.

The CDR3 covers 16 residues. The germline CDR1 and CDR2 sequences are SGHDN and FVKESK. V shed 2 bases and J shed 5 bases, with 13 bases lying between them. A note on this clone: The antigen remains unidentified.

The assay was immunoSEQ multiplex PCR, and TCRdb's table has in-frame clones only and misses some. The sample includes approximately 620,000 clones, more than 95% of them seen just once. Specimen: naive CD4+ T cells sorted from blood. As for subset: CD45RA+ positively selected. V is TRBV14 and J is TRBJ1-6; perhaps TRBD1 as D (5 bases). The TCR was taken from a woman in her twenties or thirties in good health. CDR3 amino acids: CASSQWAGTDNSPLHF. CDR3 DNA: TGTGCCAGCAGCCAATGGGCCGGGACGGATAATTCACCCCTCCACTTT.